This TCR beta chain was observed in a study of T cells in Graves' hyperthyroidism and ophthalmopathy. Findings and caveats of the study: Stable hyperthyroidism and ophthalmopathy were separated using 13 V-J signatures.

TCR beta CDR3 sequences were amplified from RNA transcripts. The study used the HTBI primer set for a first-round RT-PCR of the TCR CDR3. Each CDR3 protein is one row after TCRdb ran MiXCR on the multiplex PCR reads. The data contain 450,000 to 550,000 distinct CDR3 sequences, roughly 25% of them singletons. In its sample, this clonotype was seen a few times. Its matching antigen is unknown. Ophthalmopathy patients all had a Clinical Activity Score of at least 3, a NOSPECS grade of at least 4 and disease under 3 months old. PBMCs were obtained from under 13 ml fresh peripheral blood. This sequence was found in a woman aged 25 to 39 with Graves' ophthalmopathy. The sequencing input was blood.

This CDR3 reads CASSPWGGGSTGELFF. CDR3 DNA: TGTGCCAGCAGCCCATGGGGGGGCGGTAGCACCGGGGAGCTGTTTTTT. This chain uses TRBV11-1 with TRBJ2-2; possibly TRBD2 for D (7 bases). V was pared by 5 bases and J by 4 bases, with 17 bases between. CDR1 is SGHAT, CDR2 FQDESV, per germline (reference sequence). This CDR3 contains 16 residues.